A selection of T cell receptor beta chains follows, all from one sample in a study of control samples from healthy donors and cancer patients. Assay: immunoSEQ multiplex PCR; the TCRdb copy retains only in-frame clones and omits some. The top ten clones hold roughly 3.8% of a sample with about 55,000 clones, approximately 88% of them seen once. Sequenced sample: blood. These TCRs come from a man in his fifties in good health. The CDR3 runs from the conserved cysteine through the conserved F or W. The D gene is left open where the match is weak. Size values are once, few and many counts, or a class for expanded clones, and some rows have none.

j_gene | v_gene | abundance | d_gene | CDR3aa | CDR3nt
TRBJ2-3 | TRBV19 | NA | NA | CASSIRILDTDTQYF | TGTGCCAGTAGTATAAGGATCCTAGACACAGATACGCAGTATTTT
TRBJ2-2 | TRBV7-2 | NA | NA | CASSLRRAPNTGELFF | TGTGCCAGCAGCTTGCGGCGGGCCCCAAACACCGGGGAGCTGTTTTTT
TRBJ2-3 | TRBV27 | NA | TRBD2 | CASSRHSFAGGVDTQYF | TGTGCCAGCAGTCGCCACTCCTTCGCGGGAGGTGTAGATACGCAGTATTTT
TRBJ2-7 | TRBV29-1 | NA | NA | CSVVGGYEQYF | TGCAGCGTTGTTGGGGGTTACGAGCAGTACTTC
TRBJ1-1 | TRBV27 | NA | NA | CASGLKANTEAFF | TGTGCCAGCGGATTGAAGGCGAACACTGAAGCTTTCTTT
TRBJ1-2 | TRBV9 | NA | NA | CASSGGDRPEGYTF | TGTGCCAGCAGCGGTGGAGACAGGCCAGAGGGCTACACCTTC
TRBJ2-5 | TRBV13 | few | NA | CASSFAIVGGQQETQYF | TGTGCCAGCAGCTTTGCTATAGTCGGGGGACAGCAAGAGACCCAGTACTTC
TRBJ2-1 | TRBV12-5 | NA | NA | CASGFVGGRDEQFF | TGTGCTAGTGGTTTTGTCGGGGGGCGGGATGAGCAGTTCTTC
TRBJ1-1 | TRBV5-1 | NA | NA | CASSRDVRSSNTEAFF | TGCGCCAGCAGCCGAGACGTACGTTCCTCGAACACTGAAGCTTTCTTT
TRBJ2-7 | TRBV27 | NA | TRBD2 | CASSLFPSGSRYEQYF | TGTGCCAGCAGTTTATTCCCTAGCGGGAGTAGGTACGAGCAGTACTTC
TRBJ2-5 | TRBV28 | NA | TRBD1 | CASSPPTPRQGQETQYF | TGTGCCAGCAGCCCACCGACGCCCCGACAGGGACAAGAGACCCAGTACTTC
TRBJ2-5 | TRBV9 | NA | TRBD1 | CASSVGTGARLETQYF | TGTGCCAGCAGCGTAGGGACAGGGGCCCGCCTGGAGACCCAGTACTTC
TRBJ2-7 | TRBV12-3/TRBV12-4 | NA | NA | CASSLTAYEQYF | TGTGCCAGCAGTTTAACCGCGTACGAGCAGTACTTC
TRBJ2-7 | TRBV30 | NA | TRBD2 | CACPAGLAGGGSYEQYF | TGTGCCTGCCCCGCGGGACTAGCGGGTGGCGGCTCCTACGAGCAGTACTTC
TRBJ2-3 | TRBV24-1 | few | TRBD2 | CATSDTVAGVVEGDTQYF | TGTGCCACCAGTGACACAGTAGCGGGAGTGGTGGAGGGAGATACGCAGTATTTT
TRBJ2-3 | TRBV19 | NA | TRBD1 | CASSIDRRVWTGDPDTQYF | TGTGCCAGTAGTATAGATCGTCGGGTGTGGACAGGGGACCCAGATACGCAGTATTTT
TRBJ1-2 | TRBV6-5 | few | NA | CAAGSTGSGDGYTF | TGTGCCGCTGGTTCTACAGGGTCCGGTGACGGCTACACCTTC
TRBJ1-5 | TRBV19 | NA | TRBD1 | CASSIEWTGSNQPQHF | TGTGCCAGTAGTATAGAATGGACAGGCTCCAATCAGCCCCAGCATTTT
TRBJ1-2 | TRBV24-1 | NA | TRBD1 | CATSDSQGRDYGYTF | TGTGCCACCAGTGATTCACAGGGGCGGGACTATGGCTACACCTTC
TRBJ2-3 | TRBV7-2 | NA | NA | CASSLAGTYTDTQYF | TGTGCCAGCAGCTTAGCTGGGACTTACACAGATACGCAGTATTTT
TRBJ1-2 | TRBV6-6 | few | NA | CASSSGPSDRGYTF | TGTGCCAGCAGTTCGGGACCTTCGGACCGAGGCTACACCTTC
TRBJ2-7 | TRBV18 | NA | TRBD2 | CASSPPAAGEAYEQYF | TGTGCCAGCTCACCACCGGCGGCGGGAGAGGCCTACGAGCAGTACTTC
TRBJ2-3 | TRBV5-1 | NA | TRBD2 | CASSLAPDVSGSAYTQYF | TGCGCCAGCAGCTTGGCCCCCGACGTTAGCGGGAGTGCATATACGCAGTATTTT
TRBJ2-1 | TRBV10-3 | NA | NA | CATMELVGGNEQFF | TGTGCCACGATGGAACTCGTCGGGGGCAATGAGCAGTTCTTC
TRBJ2-5 | TRBV6-1 | NA | TRBD2 | CASSEDPAGGQETQYF | TGTGCCAGCAGTGAAGATCCTGCGGGAGGGCAAGAGACCCAGTACTTC
TRBJ2-1 | TRBV5-1 | NA | TRBD2 | CASSENSGITGNEQFF | TGCGCCAGCAGCGAAAATAGCGGGATCACAGGGAATGAGCAGTTCTTC
TRBJ1-5 | TRBV7-6 | NA | NA | CASSLGRVTNQPQHF | TGTGCCAGCAGCTTAGGTCGGGTGACCAATCAGCCCCAGCATTTT
TRBJ1-1 | TRBV2 | NA | NA | CASSGFVGSLNTEAFF | TGTGCCAGCAGTGGGTTTGTAGGGTCCCTGAACACTGAAGCTTTCTTT
TRBJ2-1 | TRBV20-1 | NA | NA | CSASLVGDNYNEQFF | TGCAGTGCTAGTTTGGTGGGAGATAACTACAATGAGCAGTTCTTC
TRBJ1-5 | TRBV18 | NA | TRBD1 | CASSPPGQGGQPQHF | TGTGCCAGCTCACCGCCGGGACAGGGAGGACAGCCCCAGCATTTT
TRBJ1-1 | TRBV25-1 | NA | TRBD1 | CASNSGTANMNTEAFF | TGTGCCAGCAATTCCGGGACAGCCAACATGAACACTGAAGCTTTCTTT
TRBJ2-7 | TRBV18 | NA | NA | CASSLGHQAYEQYF | TGTGCCAGCTCCCTCGGTCATCAGGCCTACGAGCAGTACTTC
TRBJ1-2 | TRBV24-1 | NA | NA | CATSGPLFYGYTF | TGTGCCACCAGCGGGCCGCTATTCTATGGCTACACCTTC
TRBJ1-2 | TRBV6-7 | NA | TRBD1 | CASSYWGGQGATNYGYTF | TGTGCCAGCAGTTACTGGGGGGGACAGGGGGCCACTAACTATGGCTACACCTTC
TRBJ1-5 | TRBV4-2 | NA | NA | CASSQGRNQPQHF | TGTGCCAGCAGCCAGGGAAGGAATCAGCCCCAGCATTTT
TRBJ2-7 | TRBV9 | once | NA | CASSVVDAGYEQYF | TGTGCCAGCAGCGTAGTGGACGCGGGCTACGAGCAGTACTTC
TRBJ2-2 | TRBV4-2 | NA | TRBD2 | CASCPWGGLAGTGELFF | TGTGCCAGCTGCCCGTGGGGCGGACTAGCGGGGACCGGGGAGCTGTTTTTT
TRBJ2-1 | TRBV5-1 | NA | TRBD1 | CASSLNGQGARGRPFF | TGCGCCAGCAGCTTGAACGGGCAGGGGGCGCGAGGGAGGCCGTTCTTC
TRBJ2-1 | TRBV28 | NA | NA | CASSQGSVSGYYNEQFF | TGTGCCAGCAGCCAGGGGAGTGTTAGCGGCTATTACAATGAGCAGTTCTTC
TRBJ2-3 | TRBV11-2 | NA | TRBD2 | CASSLGLAADTQYF | TGTGCCAGCAGCTTAGGACTAGCCGCAGATACGCAGTATTTT
TRBJ1-5 | TRBV10-2 | once | NA | CASSGGVLTNQPQHF | TGCGCCAGCAGTGGGGGGGTCCTAACCAATCAGCCCCAGCATTTT
TRBJ2-1 | TRBV4-1 | NA | TRBD2 | CASSQEKLAGGSSYNEQFF | TGCGCCAGCAGCCAAGAAAAGCTAGCGGGGGGGAGCTCCTACAATGAGCAGTTCTTC
TRBJ2-2 | TRBV6-6 | NA | NA | CASSYRVAGELFF | TGTGCCAGCAGCTACAGGGTTGCCGGGGAGCTGTTTTTT
TRBJ1-4 | TRBV12-3/TRBV12-4 | NA | NA | CASSLRAGKLFF | TGTGCCAGCAGTTTACGGGCAGGAAAACTGTTTTTT
TRBJ2-5 | TRBV7-2 | few | TRBD2 | CASSREGSSGSTQYF | TGTGCCAGCAGCCGGGAGGGGTCTAGCGGGAGCACCCAGTACTTC
TRBJ1-2 | TRBV4-2 | few | NA | CASSLAAGTLDYDYTF | TGTGCCAGCAGCCTAGCAGCCGGGACTCTAGATTATGACTACACCTTC
TRBJ1-5 | TRBV5-1 | NA | TRBD1 | CASSPGQGLGNQPQHF | TGCGCCAGCAGCCCCGGACAGGGTTTGGGCAATCAGCCCCAGCATTTT